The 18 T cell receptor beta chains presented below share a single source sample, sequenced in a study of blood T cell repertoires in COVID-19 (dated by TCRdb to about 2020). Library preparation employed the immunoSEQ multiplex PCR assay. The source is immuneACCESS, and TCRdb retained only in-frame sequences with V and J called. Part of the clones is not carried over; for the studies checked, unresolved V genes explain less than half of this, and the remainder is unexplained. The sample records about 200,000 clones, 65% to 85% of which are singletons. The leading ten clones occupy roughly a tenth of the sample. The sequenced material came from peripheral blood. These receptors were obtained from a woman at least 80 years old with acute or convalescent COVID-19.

The CDR3 DNA reads TGTGCCAGCATGGGACTTCTGAGGGAGACCCAGTACTTC. Translating gives CASMGLLRETQYF. The chain has TRBV2 and TRBJ2-5; D is perhaps TRBD2 (6 bases). Trimming left V 7 bases short and J 5 bases short, with 14 bases between. The CDR3 spans 13 residues. Germline values: CDR1 SNHLY, CDR2 FYNNEI.

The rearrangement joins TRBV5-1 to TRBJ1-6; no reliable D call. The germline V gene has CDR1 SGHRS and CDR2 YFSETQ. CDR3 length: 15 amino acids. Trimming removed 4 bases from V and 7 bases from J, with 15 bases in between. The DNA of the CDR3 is TGCGCCAGCAGCGAAAGGGCGGGTAACAATTCACCCCTCCACTTT. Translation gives CASSERAGNNSPLHF.

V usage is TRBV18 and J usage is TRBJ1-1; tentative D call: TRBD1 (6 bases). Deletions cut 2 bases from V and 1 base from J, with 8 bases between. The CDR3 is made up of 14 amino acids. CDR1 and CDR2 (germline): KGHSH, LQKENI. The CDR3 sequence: CASSPTGQNTEAFF. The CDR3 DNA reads TGTGCCAGCTCACCAACGGGACAGAACACTGAAGCTTTCTTT.

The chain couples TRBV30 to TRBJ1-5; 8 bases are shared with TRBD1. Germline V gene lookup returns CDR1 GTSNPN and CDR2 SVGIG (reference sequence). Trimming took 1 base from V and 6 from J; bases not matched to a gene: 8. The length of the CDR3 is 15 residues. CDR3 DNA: TGTGCCTGGAGTGCCCGGACAGGGTCCGCTCAGCCCCAGCATTTT. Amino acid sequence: CAWSARTGSAQPQHF.

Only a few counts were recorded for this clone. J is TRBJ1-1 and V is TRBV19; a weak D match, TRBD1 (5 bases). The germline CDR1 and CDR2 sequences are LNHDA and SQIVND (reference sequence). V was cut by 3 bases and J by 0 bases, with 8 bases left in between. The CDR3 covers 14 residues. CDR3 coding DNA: TGTGCCAGTAGTATTGACAGTTTGAACACTGAAGCTTTCTTT. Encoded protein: CASSIDSLNTEAFF.

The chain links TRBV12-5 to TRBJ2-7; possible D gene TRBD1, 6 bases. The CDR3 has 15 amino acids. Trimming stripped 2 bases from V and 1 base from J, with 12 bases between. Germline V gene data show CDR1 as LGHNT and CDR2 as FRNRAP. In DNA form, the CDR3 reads TGTGCTAGTGGTTTGTCTGGGACAACATCCTACGAGCAGTACTTC. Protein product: CASGLSGTTSYEQYF.

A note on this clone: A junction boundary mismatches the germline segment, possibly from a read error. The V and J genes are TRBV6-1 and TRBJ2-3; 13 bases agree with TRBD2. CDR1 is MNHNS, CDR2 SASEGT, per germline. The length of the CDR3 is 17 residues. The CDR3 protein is CASSERTSGGAWDTQYF. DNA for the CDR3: TGTGCAAGCAGTGAACGTACTAGCGGGGGGGCGTGGGATACGCAGTATTTT.

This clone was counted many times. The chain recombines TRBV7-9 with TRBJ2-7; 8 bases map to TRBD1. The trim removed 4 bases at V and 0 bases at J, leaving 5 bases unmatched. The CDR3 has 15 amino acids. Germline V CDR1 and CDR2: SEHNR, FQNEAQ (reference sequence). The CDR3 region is CASSSTGALSYEQYF. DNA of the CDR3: TGTGCCAGCAGCTCGACAGGGGCCCTCTCCTACGAGCAGTACTTC.

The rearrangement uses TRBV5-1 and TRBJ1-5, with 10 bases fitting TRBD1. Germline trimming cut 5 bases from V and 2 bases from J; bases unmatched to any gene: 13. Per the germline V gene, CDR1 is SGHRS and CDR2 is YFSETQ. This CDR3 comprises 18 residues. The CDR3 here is CASSLGGTGVGGNQPQHF. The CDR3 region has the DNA TGCGCCAGCAGTCTGGGCGGGACAGGGGTTGGAGGCAATCAGCCCCAGCATTTT.

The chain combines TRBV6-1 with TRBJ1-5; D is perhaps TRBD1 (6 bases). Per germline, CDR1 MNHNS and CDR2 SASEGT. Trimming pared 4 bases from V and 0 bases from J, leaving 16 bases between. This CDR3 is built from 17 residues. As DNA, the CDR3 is TGTGCCAGCAGTGCCCAAGGACAGCGCTATAGCAATCAGCCCCAGCATTTT. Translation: CASSAQGQRYSNQPQHF.

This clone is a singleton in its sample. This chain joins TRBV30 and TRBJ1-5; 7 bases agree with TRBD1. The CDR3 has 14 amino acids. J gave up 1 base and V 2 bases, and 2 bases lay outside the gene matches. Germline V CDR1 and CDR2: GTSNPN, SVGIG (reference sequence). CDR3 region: CAWSQTGSNQPQHF. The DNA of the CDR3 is TGTGCCTGGAGTCAGACAGGGAGCAATCAGCCCCAGCATTTT.

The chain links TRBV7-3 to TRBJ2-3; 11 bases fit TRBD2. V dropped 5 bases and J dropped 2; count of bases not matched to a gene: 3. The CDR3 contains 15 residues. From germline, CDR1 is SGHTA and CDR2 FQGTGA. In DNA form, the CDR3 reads TGTGCCAGCAGCCAGGGACTAGCGGTCACAGATACGCAGTATTTT. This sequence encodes CASSQGLAVTDTQYF.

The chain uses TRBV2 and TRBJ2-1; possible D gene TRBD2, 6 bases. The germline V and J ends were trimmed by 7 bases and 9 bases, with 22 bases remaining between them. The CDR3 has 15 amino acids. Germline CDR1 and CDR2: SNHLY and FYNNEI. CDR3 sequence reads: CASKWEEGAHGEQFF. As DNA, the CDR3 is TGTGCCAGCAAGTGGGAGGAGGGTGCACACGGTGAGCAGTTCTTC.

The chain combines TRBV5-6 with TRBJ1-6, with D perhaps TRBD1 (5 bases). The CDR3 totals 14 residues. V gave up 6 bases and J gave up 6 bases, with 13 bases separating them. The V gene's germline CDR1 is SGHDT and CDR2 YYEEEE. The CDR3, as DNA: TGTGCCAGCACACCCGCAGGGCTTAATTCACCCCTCCACTTT. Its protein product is CASTPAGLNSPLHF.

CDR3 sequence reads: CASSGDRGQYTEAFF. In nucleotides, the CDR3 is TGTGCCAGCAGTGGGGACAGGGGGCAGTACACTGAAGCTTTCTTT. The chain has TRBV2 and TRBJ1-1; 12 positions match TRBD1. The V segment lost 4 bases and the J segment 3 bases; nucleotides outside the gene matches: 3. The CDR3 length is 15 residues. Germline assignment: CDR1 SNHLY and CDR2 FYNNEI.

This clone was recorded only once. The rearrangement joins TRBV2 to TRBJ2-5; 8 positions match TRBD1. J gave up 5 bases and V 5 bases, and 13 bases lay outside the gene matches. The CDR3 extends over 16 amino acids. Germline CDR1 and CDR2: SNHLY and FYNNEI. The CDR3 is CASSLGQGGGRETQYF. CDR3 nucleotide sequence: TGTGCCAGCAGTTTAGGACAGGGAGGTGGTAGGGAGACCCAGTACTTC.

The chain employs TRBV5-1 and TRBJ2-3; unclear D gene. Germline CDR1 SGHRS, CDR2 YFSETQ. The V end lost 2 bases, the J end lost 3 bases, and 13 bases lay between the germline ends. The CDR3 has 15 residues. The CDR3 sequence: CASSFGAIRTDTQYF. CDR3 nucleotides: TGCGCCAGCAGCTTCGGAGCAATCCGGACAGATACGCAGTATTTT.

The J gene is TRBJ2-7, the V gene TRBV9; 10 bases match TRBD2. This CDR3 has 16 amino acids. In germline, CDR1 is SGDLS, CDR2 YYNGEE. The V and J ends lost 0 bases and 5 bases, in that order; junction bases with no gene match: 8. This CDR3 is CASSVGSSGSIDEQYF. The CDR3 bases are TGTGCCAGCAGCGTAGGGTCTAGCGGGAGTATCGACGAGCAGTACTTC. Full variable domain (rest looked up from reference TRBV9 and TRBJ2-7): DSGVTQTPKHLITATGQRVTLRCSPRSGDLSVYWYQQSLDQGLQFLIQYYNGEERAKGNILERFSAQQFPDLHSELNLSSLELGDSALYFCASSVGSSGSIDEQYFGPGTRLTVT.